The 27 T cell receptor beta chains below were found in one sample sequenced in a study of blood T cell repertoires in COVID-19. Assay used: immunoSEQ multiplex PCR; TCRdb lists only in-frame clones, some missing. In the table there are 110,000 or so clones, about 88% of which are singletons. The specimen sequenced was peripheral blood. The receptor source for this set is an older woman who had recovered from COVID-19.

The rearrangement joins TRBV15 to TRBJ2-7; TRBD1 matches 12 bases. The CDR3 covers 15 residues. The V gene's germline CDR1 is LNHNV and CDR2 YYDKDF (reference sequence). After removal of 5 bases from V and 7 bases from J, the junction contained 9 bases not matched to a gene. CDR3 nucleotide sequence: TGTGCCACCAGCGGCCCGGGACAGGGGGCGAATGAGCAGTACTTC. Protein product: CATSGPGQGANEQYF.

This clone was observed a single time. This chain uses TRBV7-2 with TRBJ2-5; 7 nucleotides line up with TRBD2. V lost 8 bases and J lost 3; bases outside the gene matches: 9. Germline V gene lookup returns CDR1 SGHTA and CDR2 FQGNSA. The length of the CDR3 is 14 residues. CDR3 coding DNA: TGTGCCAGCGGATGGATGGGGGGGGAAGAGACCCAGTACTTC. The encoded protein is CASGWMGGEETQYF. Supplemented by reference TRBV7-2 and TRBJ2-5, the full variable domain reads GAGVSQSPSNKVTEKGKDVELRCDPISGHTALYWYRQSLGQGLEFLIYFQGNSAPDKSGLPSDRFSAERTGGSVSTLTIQRTQQEDSAVYLCASGWMGGEETQYFGPGTRLLVL.

The chain has TRBV15 and TRBJ2-2; TRBD2 matches at 11 bases. After removal of 0 bases from V and 6 bases from J, the junction contained 12 bases not matched to a gene. This CDR3 is built from 19 residues. Germline V gene sequence: CDR1 LNHNV, CDR2 YYDKDF (reference sequence). The CDR3 bases are TGTGCCACCAGCAGAGATTTTATCGGACTAGCGGGTGAGCCCGGGGAGCTGTTTTTT. Translation: CATSRDFIGLAGEPGELFF. Supplemented by reference TRBV15 and TRBJ2-2, the full variable domain reads DAMVIQNPRYQVTQFGKPVTLSCSQTLNHNVMYWYQQKSSQAPKLLFHYYDKDFNNEADTPDNFQSRRPNTSFCFLDIRSPGLGDTAMYLCATSRDFIGLAGEPGELFFGEGSRLTVL.

The J gene is TRBJ2-7, the V gene TRBV2; D not resolved. V lost 7 bases, J lost 5 bases, and 15 bases lay in between. This CDR3 spans 13 amino acids. The germline CDR1 and CDR2 sequences are SNHLY and FYNNEI. The CDR3 region is CASNPLGRNEQYF. The DNA for the CDR3 is TGTGCCAGCAACCCCTTAGGCAGGAACGAGCAGTACTTC.

The chain uses TRBV6-2 or TRBV6-3 and TRBJ1-2; 11 bases align to TRBD1. CDR1 and CDR2 from the germline V gene are MNHEY and SVGEGT. This CDR3 has 17 residues. With 5 bases clipped from V and 4 bases from J, the junction kept 12 bases outside the gene matches. The CDR3 is CASSLPGQGAVSYGYTF. For the CDR3, the DNA is TGTGCCAGCAGTCTTCCCGGACAGGGGGCAGTTAGCTATGGCTACACCTTC.

The chain is built from TRBV6-6 and TRBJ2-7; the match to TRBD2 covers 13 bases. This CDR3 is built from 14 residues. CDR1 is MNHNY and CDR2 is SVGAGI in the germline V gene (reference sequence). V was pared by 7 bases and J by 6 bases, with 6 bases of the junction left unmatched. CDR3: CASTILAGGGEQYF. CDR3 bases: TGTGCCAGCACTATACTAGCGGGAGGGGGCGAGCAGTACTTC.

The J gene is TRBJ2-6, the V gene TRBV25-1; D is unresolved. The V end was cut by 3 bases, the J end by 2 bases, with 8 bases between. Germline CDR1 and CDR2: MGHDK and SYGVNS. This CDR3 is built from 15 residues. DNA for the CDR3: TGTGCCAGCAGTGATACCACAGCTGGGGCCAACGTCCTGACTTTC. The encoded protein is CASSDTTAGANVLTF.

This chain uses TRBV4-1 with TRBJ1-5; 8 bases align to TRBD1. Germline V CDR1 and CDR2: MGHRA, YSYEKL. CDR3 length: 17 amino acids. The J segment lost 0 bases and the V segment lost 1 base, leaving 5 bases of the junction unmatched. The CDR3: CASSQAWTGFSNQPQHF. CDR3 sequence (DNA): TGCGCCAGCAGCCAAGCCTGGACAGGGTTTAGCAATCAGCCCCAGCATTTT.

The chain links TRBV9 to TRBJ2-1, with D perhaps TRBD1 (5 bases). The CDR3 extends over 16 amino acids. Between the trimmed V and J ends, which lost 0 bases and 1 base, there was a span of 11 bases. CDR1 SGDLS and CDR2 YYNGEE come from the germline V gene. Written as DNA, the CDR3 is TGTGCCAGCAGCGTAGCAGGACAAAGGTCCTACAATGAGCAGTTCTTC. Residues: CASSVAGQRSYNEQFF.

J is TRBJ1-5 and V is TRBV24-1, with D hard to call. The V end lost 5 bases, the J end lost 4 bases, and 11 bases lay between the germline ends. CDR3 length: 14 amino acids. Germline lookup yields CDR1 KGHDR and CDR2 SFDVKD. The CDR3 nucleotides are TGTGCCACCAGTGCACTAGGACGGAATCAGCCCCAGCATTTT. Its translation: CATSALGRNQPQHF.

V is TRBV19 and J is TRBJ1-2; maybe TRBD1 (5 bases). In germline, CDR1 is LNHDA, CDR2 SQIVND (reference sequence). V gave up 4 bases and J gave up 3 bases, with 9 bases separating them. The CDR3 totals 13 residues. CDR3 amino acids: CASSTGIDYGYTF. The CDR3 DNA reads TGTGCCAGTAGTACAGGGATCGACTATGGCTACACCTTC.

The rearrangement links TRBV5-1 to TRBJ2-1; D is unclear. In germline, CDR1 is SGHRS, CDR2 YFSETQ. V lost 0 bases, J lost 7 bases, and 11 bases lay in between. This CDR3 region has 14 residues. The CDR3 protein is CASSLAVSPNEQFF. As DNA, the CDR3 is TGCGCCAGCAGCTTGGCTGTTAGCCCTAATGAGCAGTTCTTC.

The chain employs TRBV7-2 and TRBJ2-5, with a possible D match to TRBD1 (6 bases). Germline V gene lookup returns CDR1 SGHTA and CDR2 FQGNSA. V was cut by 3 bases and J by 5 bases, with 13 bases left in between. The CDR3 spans 14 residues. The CDR3 DNA reads TGTGCCAGCAGCTTCCTCCTAGGGGGTGAGACCCAGTACTTC. It translates to CASSFLLGGETQYF.

This clone is a singleton in its sample. The CDR3 sequence is CASSLLRGTVHGYTF. The CDR3 bases are TGTGCCAGCAGCTTGTTGCGGGGGACGGTCCATGGCTACACCTTC. This chain joins TRBV5-8 and TRBJ1-2; D is possibly TRBD1 (5 bases). The CDR3 spans 15 residues. Germline CDR1 is SGHTS and CDR2 is YDEGEE. V was clipped by 1 base and J by 6 bases, with 16 bases between them. Drawing the rest from reference TRBV5-8 and TRBJ1-2, the complete variable domain is EAGVTQSPTHLIKTRGQQATLRCSPISGHTSVYWYQQALGLGLQFLLWYDEGEERNRGNFPPRFSGRQFPNYSSELNVNALELEDSALYLCASSLLRGTVHGYTFGSGTRLTVV.

V gene TRBV5-4 combines with J gene TRBJ1-2, with a possible D match to TRBD1 (6 bases). This CDR3 region has 16 residues. Germline CDR1 and CDR2: SGHNT and YYREEE (reference sequence). V lost 0 bases and J lost 3, with 15 bases in between. This chain's CDR3 is CASSLGDLNRDYGYTF. In nucleotides, the CDR3 is TGTGCCAGCAGCTTGGGTGACCTTAACAGGGACTATGGCTACACCTTC.

This chain links TRBV19 with TRBJ2-5, with 7 nucleotides matching TRBD2. CDR1 LNHDA and CDR2 SQIVND come from the germline V gene (reference sequence). V was clipped by 6 bases and J by 5 bases; unmatched bases: 0. CDR3 length: 11 amino acids. CDR3 sequence (DNA): TGTGCCAGTAGACTAGCGGAGACCCAGTACTTC. This sequence encodes CASRLAETQYF. The whole variable domain, filled in from reference TRBV19 and TRBJ2-5, reads DGGITQSPKYLFRKEGQNVTLSCEQNLNHDAMYWYRQDPGQGLRLIYYSQIVNDFQKGDIAEGYSVSREKKESFPLTVTSAQKNPTAFYLCASRLAETQYFGPGTRLLVL.

The rearrangement links TRBV14 to TRBJ2-2; D is possibly TRBD2 (5 bases). The CDR3 length is 17 residues. Germline lookup yields CDR1 SGHDN and CDR2 FVKESK. V shed 0 bases and J shed 4 bases, with 15 bases lying between them. The CDR3 spells CASSQDRGNLPTGELFF. Written as DNA, the CDR3 is TGTGCCAGCAGCCAAGATCGGGGTAACCTCCCCACCGGGGAGCTGTTTTTT.

The gene calls are TRBV5-1 and TRBJ2-5, with 8 bases lining up with TRBD2. Germline CDR1 is SGHRS and CDR2 is YFSETQ. There are 15 residues in the CDR3. V was pared by 4 bases and J by 7 bases, with 12 bases of the junction left unmatched. The CDR3 DNA reads as TGCGCCAGCAGCCCGGGACTAGTACCCGCCTGGACCCAGTACTTC. This gives the protein CASSPGLVPAWTQYF.

The rearrangement links TRBV3-1 (or the pseudogene TRBV3-2) to TRBJ2-5, with D unclear. V lost 3 bases, J lost 5 bases, and 7 bases lay in between. The germline V gene encodes CDR1 LGHDT and CDR2 YNNKEL (reference sequence). The CDR3 contains 12 residues. The chain's CDR3 is CASSQSSETQYF. As DNA, the CDR3 is TGTGCCAGCAGCCAGTCCTCGGAGACCCAGTACTTC.

The J gene is TRBJ2-4, the V gene TRBV29-1; 10 nucleotides agree with TRBD1. V lost 5 bases, J lost 11 bases, and 6 bases stayed unmatched. The CDR3 contains 12 residues. Germline V gene sequence: CDR1 SQVTM, CDR2 ANQGSEA. In DNA, the CDR3 is TGCAGCGTTATGACAGGGGGCGAAGTTCAGTACTTC. It yields the protein CSVMTGGEVQYF.

This chain joins TRBV7-2 and TRBJ1-6; 8 nucleotides match TRBD1. CDR3 size: 15 residues. The V gene's germline CDR1 is SGHTA and CDR2 FQGNSA. Unmatched junction bases numbered 8, after V lost 5 bases and J lost 8 bases. Written as DNA, the CDR3 is TGTGCCAGCAGCCCCACCCGACAGGGGTATTCACCCCTCCACTTT. Protein: CASSPTRQGYSPLHF.

This chain connects TRBV6-2 or TRBV6-3 to TRBJ2-1; 11 positions agree with TRBD2. Germline V CDR1 and CDR2: MNHEY, SVGEGT. The CDR3 has 16 amino acids. The J segment lost 4 bases and the V segment lost 2 bases, leaving 4 bases of the junction unmatched. The CDR3 nucleotides are TGTGCCAGCAGTTACCGACTAGCGGGGACTTACAATGAGCAGTTCTTC. This gives the protein CASSYRLAGTYNEQFF.

This clone was seen only a few times. The CDR3 reads CATETVGQPQHF. The CDR3 DNA reads TGTGCCACCGAGACAGTTGGTCAGCCCCAGCATTTT. The genes are TRBV10-3 and TRBJ1-5, with TRBD1 as a possible D gene (5 bases). Germline CDR1 ENHRY, CDR2 SYGVKD. Trimming took off 10 bases at V and 6 bases at J, with 13 bases between the two ends. This CDR3 comprises 12 residues.

In its sample, this clone was seen a few times. CDR3 sequence reads: CASRLAGGPDTQYF. In nucleotides, the CDR3 is TGTGCCAGCAGACTAGCGGGAGGGCCAGATACGCAGTATTTT. The chain carries TRBV7-2 and TRBJ2-3; 13 bases are a match to TRBD2. CDR3 length: 14 residues. Germline V gives CDR1 SGHTA, CDR2 FQGNSA. Losses at the gene ends were 6 bases for V and 4 bases for J; bases not matched to a gene: 1.

This chain joins TRBV11-2 and TRBJ2-7, with D maybe TRBD1 (5 bases). Per the germline V gene, CDR1 is SGHAT and CDR2 is FQNNGV. Deletions cut 2 bases from V and 5 bases from J, with 10 bases between. The CDR3 covers 13 residues. As DNA, the CDR3 is TGTGCCAGCAGCTTAAGCTGGGGCCACGAGCAGTACTTC. Its translation is CASSLSWGHEQYF.

The rearrangement uses TRBV28 and TRBJ1-4; TRBD1 aligns across 9 bases. CDR3 length: 15 amino acids. Germline CDR1 MDHEN, CDR2 SYDVKM. V gave up 6 bases and J gave up 7 bases; unmatched junction bases: 9. CDR3 in amino acids: CASRGGDRVAEKLFF. The CDR3 bases are TGTGCCAGCAGGGGTGGGGACAGGGTTGCTGAAAAACTGTTTTTT. Variable domain in full (rest from reference TRBV28 and TRBJ1-4): DVKVTQSSRYLVKRTGEKVFLECVQDMDHENMFWYRQDPGLGLRLIYFSYDVKMKEKGDIPEGYSVSREKKERFSLILESASTNQTSMYLCASRGGDRVAEKLFFGSGTQLSVL.

The chain recombines TRBV28 with TRBJ1-6; the D gene is possibly TRBD1 (6 bases). Germline loops: CDR1 MDHEN, CDR2 SYDVKM. The CDR3 spans 16 residues. With 6 bases removed from V and 0 bases from J, the gap between germline ends came to 12 bases. This CDR3 reads CASRSTGISYNSPLHF. Written as DNA, the CDR3 is TGTGCCAGCAGATCTACAGGGATCTCCTATAATTCACCCCTCCACTTT.